What follows are 22 T cell receptor beta chains derived from one specimen sequenced in a study of regulatory T cells in long-lasting Graves disease. Time point meaning: newly diagnosed GD, antithyroid drugs for less than 3 months. From PBMCs, RNA was extracted and then used to make the TCR library. Construction of TCR beta libraries relied on iRepertoire HTBI primers and on Arm-PCR targeting CDR3 regions. One entry per CDR3 protein results from TCRdb running MiXCR on the multiplex PCR reads. The data hold about 360,000 distinct CDR3 sequences, with around 16% observed a single time. The sample was also reused in another study, on T cells in Graves' hyperthyroidism and ophthalmopathy.

The input for sequencing was peripheral blood mononuclear cells (PBMCs), taken at new diagnosis, from a patient treated with antithyroid drugs. Receptors originate from a woman aged 18-35 years with Graves disease.

The gene calls are TRBV30 and TRBJ1-4; D perhaps matches TRBD1 (6 bases). From germline, CDR1 is GTSNPN and CDR2 SVGIG (reference sequence). This CDR3 has 10 amino acids. With 3 bases removed from V and 12 bases from J, the gap between germline ends came to 8 bases. The CDR3 sequence is CAWRPGELFF. CDR3 DNA: TGTGCCTGGAGGCCAGGGGAACTGTTTTTT.

As to this clonotype: This could be a read error, since a much larger clone is one nucleotide away. The V call is TRBV20-1, the J call TRBJ1-1; no clear D. CDR3 size: 14 residues. Germline V gene sequence: CDR1 DFQATT, CDR2 SNEGSKA (reference sequence). The CDR3 here is CSARDGRRNTEASF. The CDR3 DNA reads as TGCAGTGCTAGAGATGGAAGGCGGAACACTGAAGCTTCCTTT.

This clonotype was seen a few times. The gene calls are TRBV6-2 or TRBV6-3 and TRBJ1-1; D is possibly TRBD1 (5 bases). This CDR3 spans 16 amino acids. V shed 7 bases and J shed 1 base, with 19 bases lying between them. Per germline, CDR1 MNHEY and CDR2 SVGEGT. The CDR3 here is CASTLGWGGTNTEAFF. The CDR3, as DNA: TGTGCCAGCACCCTAGGGTGGGGGGGTACGAACACTGAAGCTTTCTTT.

On this clonotype itself: Germline and junction disagree at one end, which may indicate a read error. The J gene is TRBJ2-2, the V gene TRBV7-7, with 8 bases matching TRBD2. The CDR3 has 16 amino acids. The V gene's germline CDR1 is SSHAT and CDR2 FNYEAQ (reference sequence). CDR3 sequence: CASSQREAGVAGELFF. The CDR3 bases are TGTGCTAGCAGCCAAAGAGAAGCGGGAGTCGCCGGGGAGCTGTTTTTT.

This clonotype was recorded at least ten times. This chain links TRBV10-1 with TRBJ1-2; D perhaps matches TRBD1 (6 bases). Between the trimmed V and J ends, which lost 6 bases and 4 bases, there was a span of 18 bases. The germline V gene has CDR1 WNHNN and CDR2 SYGVQD (reference sequence). This CDR3 is built from 15 residues. The CDR3 is CASRDSLLSSYGYTF. In DNA, the CDR3 is TGCGCCAGCAGGGACAGTCTTCTATCATCCTATGGCTACACCTTC.

This clonotype appeared many times. V gene TRBV5-6 combines with J gene TRBJ2-1; D is unresolved. Trimming took off 3 bases at V and 5 bases at J, with 15 bases between the two ends. In germline, CDR1 is SGHDT, CDR2 YYEEEE. The CDR3 is made up of 15 amino acids. In DNA, the CDR3 is TGTGCCAGCAGCTCTACACGGCCCGCGAACAATGAGCAGTTCTTC. It specifies CASSSTRPANNEQFF.

A remark on this clonotype: This may be a read error, as it is one base from a much larger clone. The V and J genes are TRBV20-1 and TRBJ2-3, with 7 nucleotides matching TRBD2. Germline-derived CDR1 and CDR2 are DFQATT and SNEGSKA (reference sequence). The CDR3 is made up of 15 amino acids. CDR3 sequence (DNA): TGCAGTGCTAGAGACGGCGGGAGCCACACAGATATGCAGTATTTT. Translation gives CSARDGGSHTDMQYF.

This clonotype has more than one count but fewer than ten. V is TRBV10-2 and J is TRBJ2-5; 9 bases line up with TRBD1. The J call may be faulty, since TRBJ2-1 better matches the DNA end. The CDR3 contains 14 residues. Germline-derived CDR1 and CDR2 are WSHSY and SAAADI. CDR3 nucleotide sequence: TGCGCCAGCGGGGCACAGGGGGCTAGGGGTGAGCAGTTCTTC. Amino acids: CASGAQGARGEQFF.

Worth noting for this clonotype: A much larger clone differs by one base, so this may be a read error. This chain connects TRBV2 to TRBJ1-6; the match to TRBD1 covers 10 bases. Germline CDR1 SNHLY, CDR2 FYNNEI. CDR3 length: 14 amino acids. The V and J ends lost 4 bases and 9 bases, in that order; junction bases with no gene match: 3. CDR3 protein: CASSARDRGSPLHF. CDR3 nucleotide sequence: TGTGCCAGCAGTGCCCGGGACAGGGGTTCACCCCTCCACTTT.

This clonotype was recorded at least ten times. The gene calls are TRBV11-1 and TRBJ2-7, with D possibly matching TRBD2 (5 bases). The CDR3 consists of 17 residues. In germline, CDR1 is SGHAT, CDR2 FQDESV (reference sequence). The V end was cut by 5 bases, the J end by 2 bases, with 22 bases between. CDR3 coding DNA: TGTGCCAGCAGCCGTGGGTCGGTCTTCGGAGGCACCTACGAGCAGTACTTC. It specifies CASSRGSVFGGTYEQYF.

This clonotype was detected only a few times. J is TRBJ2-1 and V is TRBV6-1; unclear D gene. V gave up 2 bases and J gave up 4 bases, with 3 bases separating them. CDR1 and CDR2 from the germline V gene are MNHNS and SASEGT. The CDR3 spans 12 residues. CDR3 in DNA: TGTGCCAGCAGTGAAATTTACAATGAGCAGTTCTTC. Translating it yields CASSEIYNEQFF.

J is TRBJ2-4 and V is TRBV9, with D hard to call. Germline V lookup: CDR1 SGDLS, CDR2 YYNGEE. The CDR3 spans 15 residues. Trimming shortened V by 4 bases and J by 5 bases, and 16 bases separated the two germline ends. The CDR3 region is CASSLGPLLQNIQYF. The CDR3 coding sequence is TGTGCCAGCAGCTTAGGACCTCTACTACAAAACATTCAGTACTTC.

The CDR3 region has the DNA TGCGCCACTAGACAGGCCCTTTCTTCTGAAGCTTTCTTT. This encodes CATRQALSSEAFF. This chain connects TRBV5-1 to TRBJ1-1; possibly TRBD1 for D (6 bases). Trimming pared 9 bases from V and 6 bases from J, leaving 18 bases between. CDR1 and CDR2 (germline): SGHRS, YFSETQ. This CDR3 has 13 residues.

This sequence joins TRBV4-1 and TRBJ1-1, with 9 bases fitting TRBD1. Germline CDR1 MGHRA, CDR2 YSYEKL. This CDR3 contains 14 residues. The J segment lost 6 bases and the V segment lost 4 bases, leaving 6 bases of the junction unmatched. The CDR3 region has the DNA TGCGCCAGCAGCCGAGACAGGGGGACCCCTGAAGCTTTCTTT. Translated, it gives CASSRDRGTPEAFF.

This clonotype showed up many times. The chain carries TRBV28 and TRBJ2-5; 10 positions agree with TRBD1. J gave up 4 bases and V 9 bases, and 11 bases lay outside the gene matches. This CDR3 has 15 amino acids. CDR1 and CDR2 (germline): MDHEN, SYDVKM. CDR3 residues: CARRMGQGPGETQYF. For the CDR3, the DNA is TGTGCCAGAAGGATGGGACAGGGGCCCGGAGAGACCCAGTACTTC. The variable domain in full, completed from reference TRBV28 and TRBJ2-5, reads DVKVTQSSRYLVKRTGEKVFLECVQDMDHENMFWYRQDPGLGLRLIYFSYDVKMKEKGDIPEGYSVSREKKERFSLILESASTNQTSMYLCARRMGQGPGETQYFGPGTRLLVL.

Here the CDR3 DNA reads TGTGCCAGCAGTGAATTGGCTGGTTGGAACATTCAGTACTTC. Translating gives CASSELAGWNIQYF. J is TRBJ2-4 and V is TRBV6-1, with no clear D. The CDR3 is made up of 14 amino acids. Germline loops: CDR1 MNHNS, CDR2 SASEGT. V was shortened by 2 bases and J by 7 bases, with 12 bases between the two germline ends.

This clonotype appeared many times. This chain connects TRBV7-9 to TRBJ2-7; TRBD1 matches at 8 bases. The length of the CDR3 is 14 residues. The germline V gene encodes CDR1 SEHNR and CDR2 FQNEAQ (reference sequence). The V gene end was trimmed by 5 bases and the J gene end by 3 bases; junction bases not matched to a gene: 6. Here the CDR3 DNA reads TGTGCCAGCAGCGCACAGGGGGAAGTCTACGAGCAGTACTTC. This codes for CASSAQGEVYEQYF.

This clonotype was observed at least ten times. The V gene is TRBV5-1, the J gene TRBJ2-7, with a possible D match to TRBD1 (6 bases). Trimming took 3 bases from V and 2 from J, leaving 15 bases between them. The CDR3 loop spans 15 amino acids. Germline values: CDR1 SGHRS, CDR2 YFSETQ. DNA for the CDR3: TGCGCCAGCAGCTCGCCGGGACACGGCACCTACGAGCAGTACTTC. Encoded protein: CASSSPGHGTYEQYF.

This clonotype was seen ten or more times. V is TRBV20-1 and J is TRBJ2-5; 8 positions match TRBD2. The CDR3 is 15 amino acids. J was trimmed by 1 base and V by 5 bases; bases with no gene match: 9. Germline CDR1 reads DFQATT; CDR2 reads SNEGSKA (reference sequence). Here the CDR3 DNA reads TGCAGTGCTTCCGGGACTAGGGGCGCCCAAGAGACCCAGTACTTC. Residues: CSASGTRGAQETQYF.

V is TRBV15 and J is TRBJ2-1, with D tentatively TRBD1 (6 bases). The germline V and J ends were trimmed by 5 bases and 2 bases, with 7 bases remaining between them. The CDR3 totals 13 residues. The V gene's germline CDR1 is LNHNV and CDR2 YYDKDF (reference sequence). CDR3 amino acids: CATSGDTYNEQFF. For the CDR3, the DNA is TGTGCCACCAGCGGGGACACCTACAATGAGCAGTTCTTC.

This rearrangement joins TRBV29-1 to TRBJ1-1; 7 positions agree with TRBD1. J gave up 3 bases and V 6 bases, and 4 bases lay outside the gene matches. Germline values: CDR1 SQVTM, CDR2 ANQGSEA. The CDR3 has 12 amino acids. The CDR3 here is CSVNDRDTEAFF. In nucleotides, the CDR3 is TGCAGCGTGAACGACAGGGACACTGAAGCTTTCTTT.

Regarding this clonotype: A much larger clone lies one base from this, so it may be a read error. This sequence joins TRBV10-3 and TRBJ2-7, with D unclear. Germline values: CDR1 ENHRY, CDR2 SYGVKD. The CDR3 spans 13 residues. CDR3 residues: CVISESTAYEQYF. In nucleotides, the CDR3 is TGTGTCATCAGTGAGTCGACCGCCTACGAGCAGTACTTC.